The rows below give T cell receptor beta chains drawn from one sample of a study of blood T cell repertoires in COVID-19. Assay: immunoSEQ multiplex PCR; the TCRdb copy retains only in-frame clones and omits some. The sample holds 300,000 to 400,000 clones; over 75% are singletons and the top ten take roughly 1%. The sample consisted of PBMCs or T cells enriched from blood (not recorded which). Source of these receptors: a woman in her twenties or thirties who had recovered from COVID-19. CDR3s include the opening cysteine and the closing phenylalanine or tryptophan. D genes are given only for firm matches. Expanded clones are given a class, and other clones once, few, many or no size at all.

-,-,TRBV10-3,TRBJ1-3,CAISEMGPGNTIYF,TGTGCCATCAGTGAAATGGGGCCAGGAAACACCATATATTTT
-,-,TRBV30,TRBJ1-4,CAWRGLASTNEKLFF,TGTGCCTGGAGGGGACTCGCTTCAACTAATGAAAAACTGTTTTTT
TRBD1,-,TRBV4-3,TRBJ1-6,CASSHLPGQGRLSTSPLHF,TGCGCCAGCAGCCATCTCCCGGGACAGGGACGCCTATCCACTTCACCCCTCCACTTT
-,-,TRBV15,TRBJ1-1,CATSRGHGQTDEAFF,TGTGCCACCAGCAGAGGACACGGACAGACAGATGAAGCTTTCTTT
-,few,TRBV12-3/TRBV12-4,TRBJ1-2,CASSFSTNYGYTF,TGTGCCAGCAGTTTCTCTACCAACTATGGCTACACCTTC
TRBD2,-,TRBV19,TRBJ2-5,CASSWGGEETQYF,TGTGCCAGTAGTTGGGGGGGAGAAGAGACCCAGTACTTC
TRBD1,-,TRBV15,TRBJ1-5,CATSRDLFGTGGQPQHF,TGTGCCACCAGCAGAGATCTCTTTGGGACAGGAGGGCAGCCCCAGCATTTT
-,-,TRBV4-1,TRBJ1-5,CASSQRRENQPQHF,TGCGCCAGCAGCCAACGGAGGGAAAATCAGCCCCAGCATTTT
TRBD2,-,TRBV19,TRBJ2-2,CASRGLAGSNTGELFF,TGTGCCAGCCGGGGGCTAGCGGGTTCGAACACCGGGGAGCTGTTTTTT
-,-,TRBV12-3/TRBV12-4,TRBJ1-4,CASSVVEELFF,TGTGCCAGCAGTGTCGTCGAAGAGTTGTTTTTT
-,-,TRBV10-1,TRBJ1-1,CASSEPGRGNTEAFF,TGCGCCAGCAGTGAACCAGGGCGAGGGAACACTGAAGCTTTCTTT
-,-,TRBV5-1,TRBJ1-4,CASSLRRGSTNEKLFF,TGCGCCAGCAGCCTGCGCAGGGGTTCAACTAATGAAAAACTGTTTTTT
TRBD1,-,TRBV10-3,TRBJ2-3,CAISNNDDRVLGTDTQYF,TGTGCCATCAGTAATAACGATGACAGGGTACTGGGCACAGATACGCAGTATTTT
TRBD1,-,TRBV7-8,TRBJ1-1,CASSLETGQGNTEAFF,TGTGCCAGCAGCTTAGAAACGGGACAGGGTAACACTGAAGCTTTCTTT
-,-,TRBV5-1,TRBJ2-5,CASSLDPAGETQYF,TGCGCCAGCAGCTTGGATCCAGCAGGAGAGACCCAGTACTTC
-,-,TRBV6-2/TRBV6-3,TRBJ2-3,CASSPDISTDTQYF,TGTGCCAGCAGCCCCGACATTTCCACAGATACGCAGTATTTT
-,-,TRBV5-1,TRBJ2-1,CASSLLGLSGATSSYNEQFF,TGCGCCAGCAGCTTGCTAGGTCTCTCCGGCGCCACAAGCTCCTACAATGAGCAGTTCTTC
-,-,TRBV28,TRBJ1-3,CASSSEGNTIYF,TGTGCCAGCAGTTCCGAGGGAAACACCATATATTTT
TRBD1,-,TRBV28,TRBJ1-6,CASSLGQGDNSPLHF,TGTGCCAGCAGTTTAGGACAGGGTGATAATTCACCCCTCCACTTT
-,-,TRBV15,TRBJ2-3,CATSRVPGGLTDTQYF,TGTGCCACCAGCAGAGTACCGGGGGGCCTCACAGATACGCAGTATTTT
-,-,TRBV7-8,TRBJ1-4,CASSLSGMAGFNEKLFF,TGTGCCAGCAGCTTAAGTGGGATGGCGGGGTTTAATGAAAAACTGTTTTTT
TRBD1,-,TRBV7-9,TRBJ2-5,CASSGRPGTGTAGETQYF,TGTGCCAGCAGCGGTCGTCCCGGGACAGGGACGGCGGGAGAGACCCAGTACTTC
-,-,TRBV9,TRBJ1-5,CASSRGRELYQPQHF,TGTGCCAGCAGCCGCGGGAGGGAGTTGTATCAGCCCCAGCATTTT
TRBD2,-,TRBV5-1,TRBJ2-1,CASSKETGGLAGAYNEQFF,TGCGCCAGCAGCAAGGAAACAGGAGGTCTAGCGGGGGCCTACAATGAGCAGTTCTTC
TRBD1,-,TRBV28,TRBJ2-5,CASSRQGYQETQYF,TGTGCCAGCAGTCGACAGGGCTACCAAGAGACCCAGTACTTC
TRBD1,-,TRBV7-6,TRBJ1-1,CASSLFVGRGTMNTEAFF,TGTGCCAGCAGCTTATTTGTCGGCAGGGGGACCATGAACACTGAAGCTTTCTTT
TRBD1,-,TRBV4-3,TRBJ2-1,CASSQWTGGGYNEQFF,TGCGCCAGCAGCCAATGGACAGGGGGCGGATACAATGAGCAGTTCTTC
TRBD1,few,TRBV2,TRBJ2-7,CASSEDRRQGSHEQYF,TGTGCCAGCAGTGAAGACCGGCGACAGGGATCCCACGAGCAGTACTTC
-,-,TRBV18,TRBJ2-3,CASSPPGQGGTDTQYF,TGTGCCAGCTCACCACCGGGGCAGGGTGGAACAGATACGCAGTATTTT
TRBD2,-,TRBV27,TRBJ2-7,CASSVSGLGSYEQYF,TGTGCCAGCAGTGTATCGGGACTAGGCTCCTACGAGCAGTACTTC
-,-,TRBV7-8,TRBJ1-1,CASSLQGGNTEAFF,TGTGCCAGCAGCCTCCAGGGTGGAAACACTGAAGCTTTCTTT
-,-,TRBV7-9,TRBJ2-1,CASSLVLGGPYNEQFF,TGTGCCAGCAGCTTAGTTCTCGGGGGACCTTACAATGAGCAGTTCTTC
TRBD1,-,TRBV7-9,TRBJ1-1,CASRPKSRGFTEAFF,TGTGCCAGCAGACCGAAGTCCAGGGGGTTTACTGAAGCTTTCTTT
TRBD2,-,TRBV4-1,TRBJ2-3,CASSAGGRPDTQYF,TGCGCCAGTTCGGCGGGGGGGCGTCCAGATACGCAGTATTTT
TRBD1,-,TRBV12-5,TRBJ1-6,CASGLGQGADSPLHF,TGTGCTAGTGGTTTGGGGCAGGGGGCTGATTCACCCCTCCACTTT
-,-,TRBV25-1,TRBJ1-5,CASSSQGNQPQHF,TGTGCCAGCAGTAGCCAGGGCAATCAGCCCCAGCATTTT
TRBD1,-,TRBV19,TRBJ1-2,CASRDRGQGYGYTF,TGTGCCAGTAGGGACAGGGGTCAGGGCTATGGCTACACCTTC
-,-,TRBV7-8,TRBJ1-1,CASSLEYMNTEAFF,TGTGCCAGCAGCCTAGAGTACATGAACACTGAAGCTTTCTTT
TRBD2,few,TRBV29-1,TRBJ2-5,CSVVLGLAGAQRIETQYF,TGCAGCGTTGTCCTAGGTCTAGCGGGGGCTCAGAGGATAGAGACCCAGTACTTC
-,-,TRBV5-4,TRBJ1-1,CASRGGRNTEAFF,TGTGCCAGCAGAGGGGGTCGAAACACTGAAGCTTTCTTT
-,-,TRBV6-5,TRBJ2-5,CASSFQGGQETQYF,TGTGCCAGCAGTTTCCAGGGCGGACAAGAGACCCAGTACTTC
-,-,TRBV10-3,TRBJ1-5,CAISMDRGSGNQPQHF,TGTGCCATCAGTATGGACCGAGGGAGTGGCAATCAGCCCCAGCATTTT
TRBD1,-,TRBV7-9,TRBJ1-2,CASSQVGQGRGYTF,TGTGCCAGCAGCCAAGTGGGACAGGGGCGCGGCTACACCTTC
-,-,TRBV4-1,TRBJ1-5,CASSQTDTYSNQPQHF,TGCGCCAGCAGCCAAACTGACACGTATAGCAATCAGCCCCAGCATTTT